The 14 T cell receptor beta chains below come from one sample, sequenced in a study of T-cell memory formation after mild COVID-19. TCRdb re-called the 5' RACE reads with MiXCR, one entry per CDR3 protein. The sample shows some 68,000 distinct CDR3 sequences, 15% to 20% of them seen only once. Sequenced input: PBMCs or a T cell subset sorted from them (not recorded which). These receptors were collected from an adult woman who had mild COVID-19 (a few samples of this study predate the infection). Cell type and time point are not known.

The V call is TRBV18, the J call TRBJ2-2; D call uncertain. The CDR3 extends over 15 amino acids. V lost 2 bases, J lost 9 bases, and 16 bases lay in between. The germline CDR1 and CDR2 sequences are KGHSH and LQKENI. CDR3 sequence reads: CASSPTKETLRELFF. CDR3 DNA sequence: TGTGCCAGCTCACCAACGAAGGAAACCTTGAGGGAGCTGTTTTTT.

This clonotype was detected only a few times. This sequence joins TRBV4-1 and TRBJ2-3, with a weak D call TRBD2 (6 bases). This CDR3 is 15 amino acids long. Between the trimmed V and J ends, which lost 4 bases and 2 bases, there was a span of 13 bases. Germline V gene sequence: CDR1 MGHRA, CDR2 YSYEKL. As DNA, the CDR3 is TGCGCCAGCAGCCTCGGGACTTCATACACAGATACGCAGTATTTT. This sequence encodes CASSLGTSYTDTQYF.

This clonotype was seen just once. The CDR3 DNA is TGCAGCGTTGTAAGGCAAGGCCACTACGAGCAGTACTTC. Residues: CSVVRQGHYEQYF. This chain connects TRBV29-1 to TRBJ2-7; D not certain. The length of the CDR3 is 13 residues. In germline, CDR1 is SQVTM, CDR2 ANQGSEA. Trimming took 4 bases from V and 3 from J, leaving 13 bases between them.

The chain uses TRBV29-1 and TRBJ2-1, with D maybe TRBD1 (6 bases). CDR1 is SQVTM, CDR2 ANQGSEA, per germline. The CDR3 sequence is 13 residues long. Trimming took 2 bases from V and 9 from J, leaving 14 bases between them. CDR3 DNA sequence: TGCAGCGTTGAAATGGCACAGGGTGGTGAGCAGTTCTTC. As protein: CSVEMAQGGEQFF.

The CDR3 spells CASSLRGRAYEQYF. CDR3 coding DNA: TGTGCCAGCAGTCTGAGGGGCCGAGCCTACGAGCAGTACTTC. The V and J genes are TRBV27 and TRBJ2-7; D possibly uses TRBD1 or TRBD2 (5 bases each). This CDR3 is 14 amino acids long. Deletions cut 5 bases from V and 2 bases from J, with 13 bases between. CDR1 and CDR2 from the germline V gene are MNHEY and SMNVEV (reference sequence).

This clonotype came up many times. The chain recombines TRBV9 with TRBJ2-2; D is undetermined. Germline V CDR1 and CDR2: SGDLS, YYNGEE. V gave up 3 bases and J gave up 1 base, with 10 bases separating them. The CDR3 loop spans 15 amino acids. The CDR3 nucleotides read TGTGCCAGCAGCGCCTGGAATCAGAACACCGGGGAGCTGTTTTTT. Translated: CASSAWNQNTGELFF.

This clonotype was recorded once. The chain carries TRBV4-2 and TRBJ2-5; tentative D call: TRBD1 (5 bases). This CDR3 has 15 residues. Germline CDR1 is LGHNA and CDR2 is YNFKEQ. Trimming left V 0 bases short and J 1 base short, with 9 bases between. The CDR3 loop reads CASSQDLRAQETQYF. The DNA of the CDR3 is TGTGCCAGCAGCCAAGATCTCAGGGCCCAAGAGACCCAGTACTTC.

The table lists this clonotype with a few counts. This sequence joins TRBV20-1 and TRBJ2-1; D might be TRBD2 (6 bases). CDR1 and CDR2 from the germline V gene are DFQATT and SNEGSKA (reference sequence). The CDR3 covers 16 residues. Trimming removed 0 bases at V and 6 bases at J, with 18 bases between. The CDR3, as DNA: TGCAGTGCTAGAGATTGGGGATTAGCGGAGAGCAATGAGCAGTTCTTC. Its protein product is CSARDWGLAESNEQFF.

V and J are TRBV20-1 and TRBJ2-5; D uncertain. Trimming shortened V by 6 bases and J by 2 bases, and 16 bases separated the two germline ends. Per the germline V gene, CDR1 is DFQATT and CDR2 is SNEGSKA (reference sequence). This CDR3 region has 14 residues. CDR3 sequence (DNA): TGCAGTGCCGACCCTATTAACGGGCAAGAGACCCAGTACTTC. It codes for CSADPINGQETQYF.

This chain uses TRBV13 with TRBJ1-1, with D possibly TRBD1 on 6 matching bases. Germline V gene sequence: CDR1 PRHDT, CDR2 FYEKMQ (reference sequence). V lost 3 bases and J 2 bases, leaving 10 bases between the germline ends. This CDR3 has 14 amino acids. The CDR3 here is CASSFGGLNTEAFF. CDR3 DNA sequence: TGTGCCAGCAGCTTCGGGGGGCTTAACACTGAAGCTTTCTTT.

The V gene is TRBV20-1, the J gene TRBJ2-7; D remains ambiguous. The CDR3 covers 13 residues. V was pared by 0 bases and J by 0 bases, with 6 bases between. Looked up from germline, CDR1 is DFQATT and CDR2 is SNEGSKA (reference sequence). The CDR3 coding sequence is TGCAGTGCTAGAGATTGGGGCTCCTACGAGCAGTACTTC. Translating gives CSARDWGSYEQYF.

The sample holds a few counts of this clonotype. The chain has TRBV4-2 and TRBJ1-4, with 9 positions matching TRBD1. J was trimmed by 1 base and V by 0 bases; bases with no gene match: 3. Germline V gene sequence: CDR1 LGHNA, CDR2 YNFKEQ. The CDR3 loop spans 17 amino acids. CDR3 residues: CASSQEGQGLTNEKLFF. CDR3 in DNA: TGTGCCAGCAGCCAAGAGGGACAGGGTTTAACTAATGAAAAACTGTTTTTT.

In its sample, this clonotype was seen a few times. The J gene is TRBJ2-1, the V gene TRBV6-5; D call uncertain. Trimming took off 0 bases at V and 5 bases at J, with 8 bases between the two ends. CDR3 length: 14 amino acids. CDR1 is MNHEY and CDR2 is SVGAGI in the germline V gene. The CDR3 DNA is TGTGCCAGCAGTTACTCACCTAGTGACAATGAGCAGTTCTTC. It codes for CASSYSPSDNEQFF.

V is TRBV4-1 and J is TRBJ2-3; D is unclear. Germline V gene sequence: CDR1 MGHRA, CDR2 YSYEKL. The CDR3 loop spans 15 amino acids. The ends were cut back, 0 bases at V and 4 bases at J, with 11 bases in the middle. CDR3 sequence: CASSQEGLGADTQYF. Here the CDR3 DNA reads TGCGCCAGCAGCCAAGAGGGCTTGGGCGCAGATACGCAGTATTTT.